This entry lists 8 T cell receptor beta chains sequenced from one sample in a study of human T cells and chemical hapten exposure. Indicated time point: pre-sensitization, week 0. As to treatment: therapeutic diphenylcyclopropenone sensitization with weekly scalp DPC. TCRdb recomputed calls from the RACE reads with MiXCR, one row per CDR3 protein. The sample includes approximately 320,000 distinct CDR3 sequences, around 5.5% of them seen just once. This material consisted of whole blood, taken in connection with sensitization to the hapten diphenylcyclopropenone (DPC). The receptors shown here come from a woman between 18 and 30 years old with alopecia areata. Some clones in this sample may be carry-over from other donors' samples.

This clonotype was counted ten times or more. The chain uses TRBV7-9 and TRBJ2-1; tentatively, D is TRBD2 (5 bases). The length of the CDR3 is 15 residues. The V end lost 5 bases, the J end lost 7 bases, and 18 bases lay between the germline ends. Germline CDR1 is SEHNR and CDR2 is FQNEAQ (reference sequence). The CDR3 nucleotides are TGTGCCAGCAGCACCCGGACCTCACTAGGGAATGAGCAGTTCTTC. It encodes CASSTRTSLGNEQFF.

The chain uses TRBV4-3 and TRBJ2-7; the D is unclear. The V end was cut by 0 bases, the J end by 6 bases, with 6 bases between. The CDR3 extends over 12 amino acids. Germline CDR1 is LGHNA and CDR2 is YSLEER. The CDR3 here is CASSQDFREQYF. CDR3 sequence (DNA): TGCGCCAGCAGCCAAGATTTCCGCGAGCAGTACTTC.

There are many counts of this clonotype. This chain connects TRBV5-1 to TRBJ2-5, with TRBD1 matching over 12 bases. V dropped 4 bases and J dropped 6; count of bases not matched to a gene: 7. The CDR3 is made up of 15 amino acids. Per the germline V gene, CDR1 is SGHRS and CDR2 is YFSETQ. CDR3: CASSPGQGAMQTQYF. As DNA, the CDR3 is TGCGCCAGCAGCCCGGGACAGGGGGCGATGCAGACCCAGTACTTC.

The CDR3 sequence is CASSSTSWDETQYF. The CDR3 DNA is TGTGCCAGCAGCTCCACCAGCTGGGACGAGACCCAGTACTTC. This chain joins TRBV11-1 and TRBJ2-5; possibly TRBD1 or TRBD2 for D (5 bases each). The CDR3 has 14 residues. Trimming pared 4 bases from V and 5 bases from J, leaving 14 bases between. The germline V gene has CDR1 SGHAT and CDR2 FQDESV (reference sequence).

This clonotype was found a few times. The chain joins TRBV5-1 to TRBJ2-3, with D tentatively TRBD1 or TRBD2 (5 bases each). V shed 0 bases and J shed 5 bases, with 16 bases lying between them. Per the germline V gene, CDR1 is SGHRS and CDR2 is YFSETQ. This CDR3 contains 16 residues. This chain's CDR3 is CASSLGRGAGGDTQYF. For the CDR3, the DNA is TGCGCCAGCAGCTTGGGCCGAGGGGCGGGCGGAGATACGCAGTATTTT.

Worth noting for this clonotype: A read error may explain this, as a much larger clone is one base away. The chain employs TRBV4-1 and TRBJ2-1; TRBD2 matches 13 bases. The length of the CDR3 is 19 residues. Looked up from germline, CDR1 is MGHRA and CDR2 is YSYEKL. The CDR3 reads CASSHTGLAGPNSYNEQSF. The CDR3 DNA sequence: TGCGCCAGCAGCCATACGGGACTAGCGGGGCCTAACTCCTACAATGAGCAGTCCTTC.

This clonotype appeared a few times. The chain carries TRBV7-9 and TRBJ2-3, with TRBD2 matching over 7 bases. CDR3 length: 17 amino acids. Germline V gene lookup returns CDR1 SEHNR and CDR2 FQNEAQ (reference sequence). Germline trimming cut 10 bases from V and 4 bases from J; bases unmatched to any gene: 20. CDR3 loop: CAIGGSERATEADTQYF. CDR3 nucleotides: TGTGCCATCGGGGGGTCCGAACGGGCGACGGAGGCAGATACGCAGTATTTT.

V usage is TRBV6-5 and J usage is TRBJ2-2, with 7 nucleotides matching TRBD1. The CDR3 totals 16 residues. Germline V gene lookup returns CDR1 MNHEY and CDR2 SVGAGI. The trim removed 6 bases at V and 0 bases at J, leaving 7 bases unmatched. CDR3: CASSPGQETNTGELFF. The CDR3 DNA is TGTGCCAGCAGCCCCGGACAGGAAACGAACACCGGGGAGCTGTTTTTT.